The 25 T cell receptor beta chains presented below share a single source sample, sequenced in a study of technical replicates of blood from several donors (dated by TCRdb to 2015 to 2018). Library creation used the immunoSEQ multiplex PCR assay. TCRdb took over this immuneACCESS table, retaining in-frame rearrangements with V and J assigned. Such tables are incomplete; in checked studies, under half of the missing clones stem from an unresolved V gene, and the remainder is unexplained. Present in this sample are about 99,000 clones, about 95% of which were seen just once. Of the sample, roughly 0.19% is held by the ten largest clones. The sample taken for sequencing was T cells isolated from PBMCs. The receptors were gathered from a human donor in good health.

This chain uses TRBV18 with TRBJ2-1; D is perhaps TRBD1 (6 bases). The CDR3 has 17 amino acids. V gave up 3 bases and J gave up 2 bases, with 17 bases separating them. Germline CDR1 and CDR2: KGHSH and LQKENI. The CDR3 region is CASSPIKPDRTYNEQFF. CDR3 DNA: TGTGCCAGCTCACCCATAAAGCCCGACAGGACCTACAATGAGCAGTTCTTC.

The rearrangement uses TRBV6-4 and TRBJ2-2; 9 bases match TRBD2. The J segment lost 0 bases and the V segment lost 4 bases, leaving 3 bases of the junction unmatched. This CDR3 comprises 16 residues. The V gene's germline CDR1 is MRHNA and CDR2 SNTAGT. DNA for the CDR3: TGTGCCAGCAGTGGAGCGGGAGGCGCGAACACCGGGGAGCTGTTTTTT. This sequence encodes CASSGAGGANTGELFF.

The chain uses TRBV6-5 and TRBJ2-1; D gene ambiguous. CDR1 is MNHEY and CDR2 is SVGAGI in the germline V gene. The CDR3 extends over 13 amino acids. Trimming removed 0 bases from V and 12 bases from J, with 12 bases in between. The CDR3 DNA is TGTGCCAGCAGTTACTCGATGGTAGCCGGGCAGTTCTTC. Translation gives CASSYSMVAGQFF.

V is TRBV4-1 and J is TRBJ2-7; 7 bases are shared with TRBD2. Germline CDR1 is MGHRA and CDR2 is YSYEKL. Germline trimming cut 0 bases from V and 0 bases from J; bases unmatched to any gene: 8. CDR3 size: 17 residues. Written as DNA, the CDR3 is TGCGCCAGCAGCCAAGAATTCCCTAGCGGCCCCTCCTACGAGCAGTACTTC. Encoded protein: CASSQEFPSGPSYEQYF.

The chain carries TRBV6-4 and TRBJ2-7; D ambiguous. The CDR3 covers 17 residues. V lost 3 bases and J 2 bases, leaving 20 bases between the germline ends. Germline-derived CDR1 and CDR2 are MRHNA and SNTAGT. CDR3 nucleotides: TGTGCCAGCAGTGAGCCGTTGACTTTCCTTATTGCCTACGAGCAGTACTTC. Residues: CASSEPLTFLIAYEQYF.

The chain employs TRBV6-5 and TRBJ1-1; D is undetermined. Germline V lookup: CDR1 MNHEY, CDR2 SVGAGI. The CDR3 totals 14 residues. V dropped 6 bases and J dropped 1 base, with 12 bases sitting between them. The CDR3 spells CASSDTYPNTEAFF. The CDR3, as DNA: TGTGCCAGCAGCGACACGTACCCGAACACTGAAGCTTTCTTT.

This rearrangement joins TRBV28 to TRBJ2-5; TRBD2 matches at 13 bases. CDR3 length: 17 amino acids. The germline gives CDR1 MDHEN, CDR2 SYDVKM. The V gene end was trimmed by 6 bases and the J gene end by 5 bases; junction bases not matched to a gene: 12. The CDR3 protein is CASSHWTSGSWDETQYF. CDR3 DNA: TGTGCCAGCAGCCACTGGACTAGCGGGAGCTGGGACGAGACCCAGTACTTC.

The rearrangement uses TRBV5-1 and TRBJ2-3; 10 bases are a match to TRBD2. This CDR3 region has 16 residues. Trimming cost V 9 bases and J 2 bases; bases outside gene matches: 12. Per the germline V gene, CDR1 is SGHRS and CDR2 is YFSETQ. The CDR3 bases are TGCGCCACAGGACCCGTAGCGGGAGGCGACACAGATACGCAGTATTTT. Encoded protein: CATGPVAGGDTDTQYF.

This clone came up once. The V gene is TRBV11-2, the J gene TRBJ2-7; 9 bases fit TRBD1. V lost 4 bases to trimming and J lost 6 bases; unmatched junction nucleotides: 13. Germline V gene lookup returns CDR1 SGHAT and CDR2 FQNNGV. The CDR3 contains 16 residues. CDR3 DNA: TGTGCCAGCAGCTCGGACCGGGACAGGGTTTTAGGCGAGCAGTACTTC. Amino acids: CASSSDRDRVLGEQYF. The complete variable domain, with remaining parts taken from reference TRBV11-2 and TRBJ2-7, reads EAGVAQSPRYKIIEKRQSVAFWCNPISGHATLYWYQQILGQGPKLLIQFQNNGVVDDSQLPKDRFSAERLKGVDSTLKIQPAKLEDSAVYLCASSSDRDRVLGEQYFGPGTRLTVT.

The J gene is TRBJ1-1, the V gene TRBV7-9, with 12 bases that match TRBD1. The germline V gene has CDR1 SEHNR and CDR2 FQNEAQ (reference sequence). J was trimmed by 11 bases and V by 5 bases; bases with no gene match: 12. The CDR3 is 15 residues long. The CDR3 DNA reads as TGTGCCAGCAGCGAAACAGGGACAGGGGGCTTCGGTGCTTTCTTT. It encodes CASSETGTGGFGAFF.

This chain uses TRBV5-1 with TRBJ1-2, with D possibly being TRBD1 (6 bases). Trimming cost V 2 bases and J 3 bases, with 17 bases left between them. The CDR3 consists of 16 residues. CDR1 is SGHRS, CDR2 YFSETQ, per germline. CDR3: CASSLRIRTEDYGYTF. CDR3 nucleotide sequence: TGCGCCAGCAGCTTACGAATACGGACAGAGGACTATGGCTACACCTTC.

The genes are TRBV10-3 and TRBJ2-3; 7 bases map to TRBD1. J lost 2 bases, V lost 3 bases, and 14 bases had no gene match. The germline V gene encodes CDR1 ENHRY and CDR2 SYGVKD. The CDR3 is 18 amino acids. The CDR3 protein is CAISDGPRAQGITDTQYF. CDR3 in DNA: TGTGCCATCAGTGACGGTCCCCGGGCACAGGGGATCACAGATACGCAGTATTTT.

This clone was seen once. The V gene is TRBV7-9, the J gene TRBJ2-5; tentative D call: TRBD2 (6 bases). With 5 bases removed from V and 5 bases from J, the gap between germline ends came to 12 bases. From germline, CDR1 is SEHNR and CDR2 FQNEAQ (reference sequence). CDR3 length equals 13 residues. The CDR3 region is CASSQPSEETQYF. The CDR3 nucleotides read TGTGCCAGCAGCCAACCTAGCGAGGAGACCCAGTACTTC.

A remark on this clone: At one boundary the junction diverges from the germline segment, which might be a read error. The sample holds other DNA sequences that translate to the same CDR3. The gene calls are TRBV5-1 and TRBJ1-1; weak D call: TRBD1 (6 bases). The CDR3 contains 14 residues. Germline CDR1 is SGHRS and CDR2 is YFSETQ. The CDR3 loop is CASSPDTGNTEAFF. The CDR3, as DNA: TGCGCCAGCAGCCCGGATACAGGGAACACTGAGGCTTTCTTT.

The chain employs TRBV7-9 and TRBJ2-7, with 7 bases identical to TRBD1. Germline loops: CDR1 SEHNR, CDR2 FQNEAQ (reference sequence). J lost 3 bases, V lost 4 bases, and 6 bases had no gene match. The CDR3 sequence is 14 residues long. CDR3 residues: CASSSTDRDYEQYF. The CDR3 nucleotides read TGTGCCAGCAGCTCGACTGACAGGGACTACGAGCAGTACTTC. Filled out from reference TRBV7-9 and TRBJ2-7, the complete variable domain reads DTGVSQNPRHKITKRGQNVTFRCDPISEHNRLYWYRQTLGQGPEFLTYFQNEAQLEKSRLLSDRFSAERPKGSFSTLEIQRTEQGDSAMYLCASSSTDRDYEQYFGPGTRLTVT.

The chain uses TRBV7-2 and TRBJ1-5, with 7 bases that match TRBD1. The CDR3 runs to 15 residues. With 3 bases clipped from V and 3 bases from J, the junction kept 5 bases outside the gene matches. Germline values: CDR1 SGHTA, CDR2 FQGNSA. For the CDR3, the DNA is TGTGCCAGCAGCTTGGAGGGACAGTTCAATCAGCCCCAGCATTTT. Protein product: CASSLEGQFNQPQHF.

V is TRBV10-1 and J is TRBJ1-4; 7 nucleotides align to TRBD1. V was pared by 0 bases and J by 0 bases, with 4 bases of the junction left unmatched. This CDR3 is built from 17 residues. Germline V gene sequence: CDR1 WNHNN, CDR2 SYGVQD (reference sequence). The CDR3 nucleotides read TGCGCCAGCAGTGAGTCCGGGACAGCCTCAACTAATGAAAAACTGTTTTTT. Translation gives CASSESGTASTNEKLFF.

This chain links TRBV15 with TRBJ2-6, with D possibly matching TRBD2 (5 bases). This CDR3 is built from 15 residues. In germline, CDR1 is LNHNV, CDR2 YYDKDF (reference sequence). V lost 5 bases to trimming and J lost 3 bases, with 11 bases between them. The CDR3 nucleotides are TGTGCCACCAGCCGAGGGTACGGTGGGGCCAACGTCCTGACTTTC. It codes for CATSRGYGGANVLTF.

The gene calls are TRBV5-1 and TRBJ1-3; D remains unclear. The germline V gene has CDR1 SGHRS and CDR2 YFSETQ. This CDR3 has 16 amino acids. V gave up 4 bases and J gave up 2 bases, with 16 bases separating them. CDR3 loop: CASSLDPGTAGNTIYF. CDR3 DNA sequence: TGCGCCAGCAGCCTTGATCCGGGTACCGCTGGAAACACCATATATTTT. The whole variable domain, remainder taken from reference TRBV5-1 and TRBJ1-3, is KAGVTQTPRYLIKTRGQQVTLSCSPISGHRSVSWYQQTPGQGLQFLFEYFSETQRNKGNFPGRFSGRQFSNSRSEMNVSTLELGDSALYLCASSLDPGTAGNTIYFGEGSWLTVV.

The V call is TRBV5-1, the J call TRBJ2-6, with TRBD1 as a possible D gene (5 bases). The germline V gene encodes CDR1 SGHRS and CDR2 YFSETQ. The CDR3 loop spans 17 amino acids. With 3 bases removed from V and 1 base from J, the gap between germline ends came to 14 bases. CDR3 amino acids: CASSSDGAGSGANVLTF. The CDR3 region has the DNA TGCGCCAGCAGCTCAGATGGGGCTGGGTCTGGGGCCAACGTCCTGACTTTC.

The chain carries TRBV11-2 and TRBJ2-7; D might be TRBD1 (5 bases). This CDR3 has 14 residues. The V end lost 2 bases, the J end lost 3 bases, and 11 bases lay between the germline ends. In germline, CDR1 is SGHAT, CDR2 FQNNGV. Here the CDR3 DNA reads TGTGCCAGCAGCTTAATCCAGGGATTCTACGAGCAGTACTTC. Its translation: CASSLIQGFYEQYF.

V and J are TRBV19 and TRBJ2-1; TRBD2 matches 9 bases. The CDR3 runs to 17 residues. CDR1 is LNHDA and CDR2 is SQIVND in the germline V gene (reference sequence). Trimming took 3 bases from V and 1 from J; bases not matched to a gene: 7. The CDR3 sequence: CASSMKAGGRSYNEQFF. Here the CDR3 DNA reads TGTGCCAGTAGTATGAAGGCGGGAGGGCGGTCCTACAATGAGCAGTTCTTC.

The gene calls are TRBV6-5 and TRBJ1-6; D is possibly TRBD1 (6 bases). Between the trimmed V and J ends, which lost 6 bases and 8 bases, there was a span of 14 bases. Germline V lookup: CDR1 MNHEY, CDR2 SVGAGI. The CDR3 has 14 amino acids. The CDR3 protein is CASSAGRGHSPLHF. CDR3 DNA sequence: TGTGCCAGCAGCGCTGGCAGGGGACATTCACCCCTCCACTTT.

This sequence joins TRBV19 and TRBJ1-1; perhaps TRBD1 as D (5 bases). The CDR3 loop spans 14 amino acids. In germline, CDR1 is LNHDA, CDR2 SQIVND (reference sequence). V lost 0 bases and J lost 4, with 9 bases in between. The CDR3 sequence is CASSIDRVSTEAFF. In DNA, the CDR3 is TGTGCCAGTAGTATAGACAGGGTATCCACTGAAGCTTTCTTT.

The chain carries TRBV29-1 and TRBJ2-1; 11 positions match TRBD2. Germline CDR1 reads SQVTM; CDR2 reads ANQGSEA. The ends lost 6 bases at V and 8 bases at J; junction bases unmatched: 12. The CDR3 extends over 15 amino acids. In nucleotides, the CDR3 is TGCAGCGTGATTAGCGGGAGGGCCTTTAAAGATGAGCAGTTCTTC. It encodes CSVISGRAFKDEQFF.